The next 27 T cell receptor beta chains were all read from a single sample in a study of blood T cell repertoires in COVID-19. This table comes from immunoSEQ multiplex PCR, and its TCRdb copy is limited to in-frame clones, with some not included. The table lists over 50,000 clones, 86% of them singletons. Sequences were obtained from peripheral blood. These receptors originate from a human donor in a cohort sampled during active COVID-19.

V gene TRBV5-1 combines with J gene TRBJ2-7, with D possibly TRBD2 on 5 matching bases. V gave up 0 bases and J gave up 7 bases, with 11 bases separating them. CDR1 SGHRS and CDR2 YFSETQ come from the germline V gene. This CDR3 comprises 13 residues. The CDR3 sequence: CASSLDGELEQYF. The CDR3 region has the DNA TGCGCCAGCAGCTTGGACGGGGAATTGGAGCAGTACTTC. Full variable domain (rest looked up from reference TRBV5-1 and TRBJ2-7): KAGVTQTPRYLIKTRGQQVTLSCSPISGHRSVSWYQQTPGQGLQFLFEYFSETQRNKGNFPGRFSGRQFSNSRSEMNVSTLELGDSALYLCASSLDGELEQYFGPGTRLTVT.

V usage is TRBV7-9 and J usage is TRBJ1-1, with a weak D call TRBD1 (5 bases). Germline V gene lookup returns CDR1 SEHNR and CDR2 FQNEAQ (reference sequence). CDR3 size: 15 residues. The ends were cut back, 5 bases at V and 5 bases at J, with 18 bases in the middle. The CDR3 spells CASSPGGGAKTEAFF. CDR3 DNA sequence: TGTGCCAGCAGCCCCGGGGGAGGGGCCAAAACTGAAGCTTTCTTT.

The CDR3 spells CASSFTGVGKRAFF. The CDR3 DNA sequence: TGTGCCAGCAGTTTCACAGGGGTGGGTAAGCGGGCTTTCTTT. The chain is built from TRBV27 and TRBJ1-1, with 7 bases that match TRBD1. The junction had 12 bases not matched to a gene; V was cut back by 3 bases and J by 11 bases. CDR1 MNHEY and CDR2 SMNVEV come from the germline V gene (reference sequence). This CDR3 has 14 amino acids.

The chain combines TRBV7-2 with TRBJ2-7; D may be TRBD2 (7 bases). Germline V lookup: CDR1 SGHTA, CDR2 FQGNSA. Trimming took off 2 bases at V and 6 bases at J, with 11 bases between the two ends. The length of the CDR3 is 13 residues. DNA of the CDR3: TGTGCCAGCAGCTTATCACGGGGGGCCGAGCAGTACTTC. It specifies CASSLSRGAEQYF.

The rearrangement links TRBV29-1 to TRBJ2-5, with D perhaps matching TRBD2 (7 bases). Germline lookup yields CDR1 SQVTM and CDR2 ANQGSEA. V shed 1 base and J shed 5 bases, with 11 bases lying between them. The CDR3 sequence is 13 residues long. The CDR3 coding sequence is TGCAGCGTTGAAGTAGGGGGGGCGGAGACCCAGTACTTC. As protein: CSVEVGGAETQYF.

This rearrangement joins TRBV7-9 to TRBJ1-2; D is uncertain. CDR1 and CDR2 (germline): SEHNR, FQNEAQ (reference sequence). V was trimmed by 1 base and J by 2 bases, leaving 8 bases between them. This CDR3 is built from 14 residues. The CDR3 coding sequence is TGTGCCAGCAGCTTAGTCCCAGGAAACTATGGCTACACCTTC. This encodes CASSLVPGNYGYTF.

The chain links TRBV6-5 to TRBJ1-2; D is uncertain. The CDR3 extends over 15 amino acids. Trimming removed 2 bases at V and 2 bases at J, with 12 bases between. Germline-derived CDR1 and CDR2 are MNHEY and SVGAGI. The CDR3 DNA reads TGTGCCAGCAGTTACGCTGTACTAGGGAACTATGGCTACACCTTC. It is translated as CASSYAVLGNYGYTF.

The chain uses TRBV14 and TRBJ1-2; the D gene is possibly TRBD1 (5 bases). Germline lookup yields CDR1 SGHDN and CDR2 FVKESK. V shed 8 bases and J shed 3 bases, with 13 bases lying between them. This CDR3 contains 13 residues. The CDR3 bases are TGTGCCAGCGGGCAGGGAAGCGACTATGGCTACACCTTC. It yields the protein CASGQGSDYGYTF.

V gene TRBV7-2 combines with J gene TRBJ2-3; D is uncertain. The CDR3 has 11 residues. Trimming removed 3 bases from V and 6 bases from J, with 4 bases in between. Germline V gene lookup returns CDR1 SGHTA and CDR2 FQGNSA. The CDR3 DNA sequence: TGTGCCAGCAGCTTCATCGATACGCAGTATTTT. Its translation: CASSFIDTQYF.

This clone was counted a few times. The chain couples TRBV28 to TRBJ2-7; D is unclear. Trimming removed 6 bases from V and 1 base from J, with 13 bases in between. This CDR3 region has 14 residues. Per germline, CDR1 MDHEN and CDR2 SYDVKM. The CDR3 spells CASSPHMTSYEQYF. In DNA, the CDR3 is TGTGCCAGCAGCCCCCATATGACTTCCTACGAGCAGTACTTC.

This sequence joins TRBV10-3 and TRBJ2-3; 11 nucleotides line up with TRBD2. The CDR3 is 17 amino acids. Germline V lookup: CDR1 ENHRY, CDR2 SYGVKD. The V and J ends lost 4 bases and 6 bases, in that order; junction bases with no gene match: 12. The DNA of the CDR3 is TGTGCCATCAGTGGTTCCGGGACTAGCGGTTCTGAGGATACGCAGTATTTT. This translates into CAISGSGTSGSEDTQYF.

This clone has just one count. V and J are TRBV9 and TRBJ2-1, with TRBD2 as a possible D gene (6 bases). Trimming shortened V by 4 bases and J by 2 bases, and 13 bases separated the two germline ends. This CDR3 contains 15 residues. Germline CDR1 reads SGDLS; CDR2 reads YYNGEE. CDR3 coding DNA: TGTGCCAGCAGCAAGGGGCGGGGAGCCTACAATGAGCAGTTCTTC. Protein product: CASSKGRGAYNEQFF.

The V call is TRBV2, the J call TRBJ1-4, with 7 bases fitting TRBD1. CDR3 length: 13 residues. Trimming cost V 6 bases and J 8 bases; bases outside gene matches: 6. Looked up from germline, CDR1 is SNHLY and CDR2 is FYNNEI. The CDR3 bases are TGTGCCAGCAGGGAGGGGGCCGGGGAAAAACTGTTTTTT. Encoded protein: CASREGAGEKLFF.

This clone has only one observation. The V and J genes are TRBV19 and TRBJ1-2; the D is unclear. Looked up from germline, CDR1 is LNHDA and CDR2 is SQIVND (reference sequence). This CDR3 is built from 14 residues. V dropped 1 base and J dropped 1 base, with 7 bases sitting between them. The CDR3 spells CASSIGALNYGYTF. CDR3 nucleotide sequence: TGTGCCAGTAGTATAGGGGCACTTAACTATGGCTACACCTTC.

The rearrangement links TRBV7-8 to TRBJ1-6; maybe TRBD1 (6 bases). V lost 1 base, J lost 7 bases, and 14 bases lay in between. CDR3 length: 16 amino acids. Per the germline V gene, CDR1 is SGHVS and CDR2 is FQNEAQ. CDR3 nucleotides: TGTGCCAGCAGCTTAGTGGGGGGGCAATACAATTCACCCCTCCACTTT. It is translated as CASSLVGGQYNSPLHF. Complete variable domain (other parts from reference TRBV7-8 and TRBJ1-6): GAGVSQSPRYKVAKRGQDVALRCDPISGHVSLFWYQQALGQGPEFLTYFQNEAQLDKSGLPSDRFFAERPEGSVSTLKIQRTQQEDSAVYLCASSLVGGQYNSPLHFGNGTRLTVT.

This chain connects TRBV30 to TRBJ2-7; D gene uncertain. CDR1 GTSNPN and CDR2 SVGIG come from the germline V gene (reference sequence). V lost 3 bases to trimming and J lost 0 bases, with 6 bases between them. CDR3 length equals 12 residues. CDR3 in DNA: TGTGCCTGGAGAGACAACTCCTACGAGCAGTACTTC. Its translation is CAWRDNSYEQYF.

The chain couples TRBV7-9 to TRBJ2-7, with TRBD2 identical over 8 bases. V lost 5 bases and J lost 6; bases outside the gene matches: 12. This CDR3 has 15 amino acids. Germline CDR1 reads SEHNR; CDR2 reads FQNEAQ (reference sequence). Written as DNA, the CDR3 is TGTGCCAGCAGCCGTCCAGGAGCGGGAGTAGGCGAGCAGTACTTC. Its protein product is CASSRPGAGVGEQYF.

This chain uses TRBV28 with TRBJ1-6; TRBD1 aligns across 8 bases. CDR1 MDHEN and CDR2 SYDVKM come from the germline V gene. The CDR3 totals 14 residues. After removal of 6 bases from V and 8 bases from J, the junction contained 6 bases not matched to a gene. CDR3 DNA: TGTGCCAGCAGATCGGACAGGGTTGATTCACCCCTCCACTTT. Its translation is CASRSDRVDSPLHF.

In this sample, this clone turned up once. The J gene is TRBJ2-3, the V gene TRBV2; 8 bases map to TRBD1. After removal of 2 bases from V and 5 bases from J, the junction contained 6 bases not matched to a gene. Germline V gene data show CDR1 as SNHLY and CDR2 as FYNNEI. This CDR3 is built from 15 residues. The CDR3 bases are TGTGCCAGCAGTGAACGGACAGGGCGGGTAGATACGCAGTATTTT. This codes for CASSERTGRVDTQYF.

This clone was recorded a few times. V is TRBV25-1 and J is TRBJ1-1; the D gene is possibly TRBD1 (5 bases). V was pared by 5 bases and J by 4 bases, with 14 bases between. The CDR3 covers 14 residues. Looked up from germline, CDR1 is MGHDK and CDR2 is SYGVNS. The CDR3 spells CASSRTPGGTEAFF. As DNA, the CDR3 is TGTGCCAGCAGTCGGACACCCGGGGGCACTGAAGCTTTCTTT.

V usage is TRBV3-1 (or the pseudogene TRBV3-2) and J usage is TRBJ2-5; 8 positions match TRBD2. V shed 0 bases and J 1 base; nucleotides not matched to a gene: 7. This CDR3 is 17 amino acids long. Germline CDR1 LGHDT, CDR2 YNNKEL (reference sequence). In nucleotides, the CDR3 is TGTGCCAGCAGCCAAGATGATCGGACTAGCATCCAAGAGACCCAGTACTTC. It is translated as CASSQDDRTSIQETQYF.

CDR3 coding DNA: TGTGCCAGCAGTTTATTTAGGGGGGGTGCCGAGACCCAGTACTTC. This sequence encodes CASSLFRGGAETQYF. This chain connects TRBV28 to TRBJ2-5; weak D call: TRBD2 (7 bases). Germline lookup yields CDR1 MDHEN and CDR2 SYDVKM. With 1 base removed from V and 5 bases from J, the gap between germline ends came to 14 bases. This CDR3 contains 15 residues.

The CDR3 bases are TGTGCCAGCAGCTTAAAATTCCAGCGGGGGGGCCAAGAGACCCAGTACTTC. This codes for CASSLKFQRGGQETQYF. J is TRBJ2-5 and V is TRBV5-6, with 10 bases lining up with TRBD2. In germline, CDR1 is SGHDT, CDR2 YYEEEE. The junction had 8 bases not matched to a gene; V was cut back by 2 bases and J by 1 base. This CDR3 has 17 residues.

This clone is a singleton in its sample. This chain joins TRBV3-1 (or the pseudogene TRBV3-2) and TRBJ2-1; D is perhaps TRBD2 (5 bases). The V end lost 1 base, the J end lost 4 bases, and 8 bases lay between the germline ends. The CDR3 runs to 14 residues. CDR1 is LGHDT and CDR2 is YNNKEL in the germline V gene (reference sequence). The CDR3, as DNA: TGTGCCAGCAGCCAAGGAACTAGTTACAATGAGCAGTTCTTC. This sequence encodes CASSQGTSYNEQFF.

Only one count was recorded for this clone. The chain joins TRBV19 to TRBJ1-5, with 10 positions matching TRBD1. CDR3 length equals 18 residues. Losses at the gene ends were 5 bases for V and 0 bases for J; bases not matched to a gene: 10. Germline V CDR1 and CDR2: LNHDA, SQIVND (reference sequence). As DNA, the CDR3 is TGTGCCAGTAGTGGATGGACAGGGGGTTTTTTTAGCAATCAGCCCCAGCATTTT. Translating it yields CASSGWTGGFFSNQPQHF.

The chain combines TRBV6-2 or TRBV6-3 with TRBJ2-5; 8 nucleotides line up with TRBD1. This CDR3 has 15 amino acids. CDR1 is MNHEY, CDR2 SVGEGT, per germline. The V segment lost 2 bases and the J segment 5 bases; nucleotides outside the gene matches: 7. CDR3 amino acids: CASSYLDRAPETQYF. Written as DNA, the CDR3 is TGTGCCAGCAGTTACCTGGACAGGGCCCCGGAGACCCAGTACTTC.

This chain joins TRBV20-1 and TRBJ1-4, with 12 bases matching TRBD1. This CDR3 comprises 16 residues. Unmatched junction bases numbered 9, after V lost 3 bases and J lost 7 bases. Per germline, CDR1 DFQATT and CDR2 SNEGSKA (reference sequence). Here the CDR3 reads CSASPEGQGAIEKLFF. The CDR3 region has the DNA TGCAGTGCTAGTCCCGAGGGACAGGGGGCAATTGAAAAACTGTTTTTT.